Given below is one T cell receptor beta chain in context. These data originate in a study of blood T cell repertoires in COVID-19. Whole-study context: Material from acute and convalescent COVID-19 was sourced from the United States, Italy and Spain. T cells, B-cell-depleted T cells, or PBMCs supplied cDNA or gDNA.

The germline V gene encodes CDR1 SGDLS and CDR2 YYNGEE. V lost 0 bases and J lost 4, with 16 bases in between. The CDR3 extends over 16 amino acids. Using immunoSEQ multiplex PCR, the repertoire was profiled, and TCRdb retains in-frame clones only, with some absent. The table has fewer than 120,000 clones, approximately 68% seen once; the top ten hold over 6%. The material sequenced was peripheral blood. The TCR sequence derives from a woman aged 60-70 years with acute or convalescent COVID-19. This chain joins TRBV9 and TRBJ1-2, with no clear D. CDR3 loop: CASSVDGRASLYGYTF. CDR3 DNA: TGTGCCAGCAGCGTAGATGGGAGGGCTTCTCTCTATGGCTACACCTTC.